These 28 T cell receptor beta chains originate from one sample sequenced in a study of CD8+CD57+ T cells in acquired aplastic anemia. An expansion of CD8+CD57+ cells by flow cytometry had been shown in patients chosen for sequencing. The template used for profiling TCR beta VDJ and CDR3 was genomic DNA. TCRdb re-called the reads with MiXCR, one entry per CDR3 protein. Among under 350,000 distinct CDR3 sequences listed, about 50% were seen once. The source material was sorted CD4+, CD8+, or CD8+CD57+ T cells (not recorded which) from PBMCs. The receptors shown here come from a human donor with aplastic anemia.

The rearrangement uses TRBV3-1 and TRBJ2-7; the D is unclear. Germline loops: CDR1 LGHDT, CDR2 YNNKEL (reference sequence). Trimming stripped 1 base from V and 5 bases from J, with 12 bases between. The CDR3 totals 14 residues. The CDR3 reads CASSQVTGTNEQYF. The CDR3 coding sequence is TGTGCCAGCAGCCAAGTGACCGGCACTAACGAGCAGTACTTC.

The chain is built from TRBV6-5 and TRBJ2-7, with D unclear. Germline values: CDR1 MNHEY, CDR2 SVGAGI. Trimming shortened V by 0 bases and J by 9 bases, and 18 bases separated the two germline ends. The CDR3 is 15 residues long. The DNA of the CDR3 is TGTGCCAGCAGTTACTCGATTGCCGGAGCCTCGGGGCAGTACTTC. It yields the protein CASSYSIAGASGQYF.

In nucleotides, the CDR3 is TGTGCCAGTCGCTCTAGCGGGACAGACTCCTACGAGCAGTACTTC. This translates into CASRSSGTDSYEQYF. This chain connects TRBV7-8 to TRBJ2-7, with 9 bases identical to TRBD2. The CDR3 loop spans 15 amino acids. CDR1 and CDR2 (germline): SGHVS, FQNEAQ. The ends lost 9 bases at V and 0 bases at J; junction bases unmatched: 9.

Points on this clonotype: This could be a read error, since a much larger clone is one nucleotide away. The V call is TRBV3-1, the J call TRBJ2-3; no clear D gene. V was cut by 8 bases and J by 4 bases, with 13 bases left in between. Germline V gene lookup returns CDR1 LGHDT and CDR2 YNNKEL (reference sequence). The length of the CDR3 is 13 residues. The DNA of the CDR3 is TGTGCCAGCGGCCCGAATTTCGCAGATACGCAGTATTTT. It translates to CASGPNFADTQYF.

A word on this clonotype: This CDR3 is missing its conserved last phenylalanine or tryptophan, likely due to a read error. The V gene is TRBV7-3, the J gene TRBJ1-3, with D uncertain. The germline gives CDR1 SGHTA, CDR2 FQGTGA. The CDR3 is made up of 14 amino acids. V was shortened by 5 bases and J by 0 bases, with 8 bases between the two germline ends. The CDR3 spells CASSLTSSGNTIYL. The CDR3 coding sequence is TGTGCCAGCAGCCTGACGAGCTCTGGAAACACCATATATCTT.

The chain carries TRBV24-1 and TRBJ2-2, with 8 nucleotides matching TRBD1. J was trimmed by 1 base and V by 4 bases; bases with no gene match: 4. The V gene's germline CDR1 is KGHDR and CDR2 SFDVKD. This CDR3 has 16 residues. CDR3 region: CATSEAGTGNTGELFF. As DNA, the CDR3 is TGTGCCACCAGTGAAGCCGGGACAGGGAACACCGGGGAGCTGTTTTTT.

This clonotype came up once. V usage is TRBV20-1 and J usage is TRBJ2-7; D remains unclear. This CDR3 is 13 amino acids long. Germline V gene sequence: CDR1 DFQATT, CDR2 SNEGSKA (reference sequence). The V end lost 3 bases, the J end lost 3 bases, and 12 bases lay between the germline ends. Written as DNA, the CDR3 is TGCAGTGCTAGCCCCCCGGTCGGCTACGAGCAGTACTTC. Translating gives CSASPPVGYEQYF.

This CDR3 is CSAGQTINEKLFF. Written as DNA, the CDR3 is TGCAGCGCCGGACAGACGATTAATGAAAAACTGTTTTTT. The chain combines TRBV29-1 with TRBJ1-4, with a tentative D call TRBD1 (6 bases). Per germline, CDR1 SQVTM and CDR2 ANQGSEA. Trimming cost V 7 bases and J 4 bases, with 13 bases left between them. This CDR3 has 13 amino acids.

The gene calls are TRBV29-1 and TRBJ2-5; possible D gene TRBD1, 5 bases. Looked up from germline, CDR1 is SQVTM and CDR2 is ANQGSEA. This CDR3 region has 13 residues. With 4 bases removed from V and 4 bases from J, the gap between germline ends came to 13 bases. The CDR3 protein is CSVAGPKGETQYF. The CDR3 region has the DNA TGCAGCGTTGCAGGGCCCAAGGGAGAGACCCAGTACTTC.

The table lists this clonotype with a count of one. The rearrangement joins TRBV19 to TRBJ1-1; D perhaps matches TRBD1 (6 bases). The CDR3 covers 17 residues. CDR1 is LNHDA and CDR2 is SQIVND in the germline V gene (reference sequence). Trimming pared 1 base from V and 3 bases from J, leaving 18 bases between. The CDR3 DNA sequence: TGTGCCAGTAGTATAGCCCCGAATACAGGGAGGGACACTGAAGCTTTCTTT. This codes for CASSIAPNTGRDTEAFF.

The V call is TRBV6-1, the J call TRBJ2-5, with 9 bases matching TRBD1. From germline, CDR1 is MNHNS and CDR2 SASEGT. Trimming at V came to 1 base and at J to 9 bases, leaving 6 bases not matched to a gene. CDR3 length: 14 amino acids. The DNA for the CDR3 is TGTGCCAGCAGTGAAGGGACAGGGGTTCAGCCCCAGTACTTC. Translating gives CASSEGTGVQPQYF.

The CDR3 coding sequence is TGTGCCAGCAGCTTGGTTGGAGGGGTGGGTGGCAATCAGCCCCAGCATTTT. Protein: CASSLVGGVGGNQPQHF. This rearrangement joins TRBV5-4 to TRBJ1-5; possibly TRBD1 for D (5 bases). The CDR3 sequence is 17 residues long. The germline V gene has CDR1 SGHNT and CDR2 YYREEE (reference sequence). Between the trimmed V and J ends, which lost 0 bases and 2 bases, there was a span of 15 bases.

The rearrangement uses TRBV2 and TRBJ2-5, with TRBD2 identical over 15 bases. V shed 8 bases, J shed 5 bases, and the junction held 9 bases outside the gene matches. The germline gives CDR1 SNHLY, CDR2 FYNNEI. CDR3 length: 16 amino acids. The CDR3 sequence: CASLGLAGGLFETQYF. CDR3 DNA: TGTGCCAGCCTAGGACTAGCGGGGGGGCTATTTGAGACCCAGTACTTC.

This chain uses TRBV7-9 with TRBJ2-2; no clear D gene. The V end was cut by 2 bases, the J end by 7 bases, with 5 bases between. The CDR3 spans 12 residues. From germline, CDR1 is SEHNR and CDR2 FQNEAQ (reference sequence). The CDR3 nucleotides are TGTGCCAGCAGCTTATTCCACGGGGAGCTGTTTTTT. It codes for CASSLFHGELFF.

A remark on this clonotype: An end of the junction does not agree with germline; a read error may underlie this. This rearrangement joins TRBV12-3 or TRBV12-4 to TRBJ2-7, with D unresolved. The CDR3 is 12 residues long. CDR3 DNA sequence: TGTGCCGGCAGTTTAGTGACCTACGAGCAGTACTTC. Encoded protein: CAGSLVTYEQYF.

The chain carries TRBV7-2 and TRBJ1-6; the D gene is possibly TRBD1 (6 bases). Germline V gene sequence: CDR1 SGHTA, CDR2 FQGNSA. Trimming pared 1 base from V and 7 bases from J, leaving 14 bases between. The CDR3 is made up of 16 amino acids. CDR3 loop: CASSLVPGGKNSPLHF. In nucleotides, the CDR3 is TGTGCCAGCAGCTTAGTCCCCGGGGGCAAGAATTCACCCCTCCACTTT.

This rearrangement joins TRBV29-1 to TRBJ1-5; 7 bases agree with TRBD1. The CDR3 extends over 19 amino acids. Germline V gives CDR1 SQVTM, CDR2 ANQGSEA. J was trimmed by 4 bases and V by 6 bases; bases with no gene match: 24. The CDR3 loop is CSVERQGGTGVGHNQPQHF. The DNA of the CDR3 is TGCAGCGTCGAACGACAGGGAGGCACCGGGGTAGGCCATAATCAGCCCCAGCATTTT.

The gene calls are TRBV7-3 and TRBJ2-6; TRBD2 might be the D (7 bases). Between the trimmed V and J ends, which lost 2 bases and 2 bases, there was a span of 10 bases. The CDR3 length is 16 residues. The germline gives CDR1 SGHTA, CDR2 FQGTGA. CDR3 in DNA: TGTGCCAGCAGCTTAGAGGGGGGGGCTGGGGCCAACGTCCTGACTTTC. Amino acids: CASSLEGGAGANVLTF.

J is TRBJ1-4 and V is TRBV19; 8 bases line up with TRBD1. V lost 7 bases to trimming and J lost 7 bases; unmatched junction nucleotides: 8. CDR3 length: 14 amino acids. The germline gives CDR1 LNHDA, CDR2 SQIVND (reference sequence). The chain's CDR3 is CASKRTGMSEKLFF. CDR3 nucleotide sequence: TGTGCCAGTAAAAGGACAGGGATGAGTGAAAAACTGTTTTTT.

The chain couples TRBV10-3 to TRBJ2-7, with 12 bases lining up with TRBD2. CDR3 size: 14 residues. The germline V gene encodes CDR1 ENHRY and CDR2 SYGVKD. Trimming at V came to 10 bases and at J to 3 bases, leaving 7 bases not matched to a gene. In nucleotides, the CDR3 is TGTGCCAGCAGACGGACTAGCGGGAACTACGAGCAGTACTTC. Translated: CASRRTSGNYEQYF.

This clonotype showed up many times. The V and J genes are TRBV5-1 and TRBJ2-7, with a possible D match to TRBD1 (6 bases). With 4 bases removed from V and 6 bases from J, the gap between germline ends came to 14 bases. Germline V gives CDR1 SGHRS, CDR2 YFSETQ. The CDR3 runs to 13 residues. CDR3 sequence (DNA): TGCGCCAGCAGCGCGACAGGTCGCGGCGAGCAGTACTTC. Protein: CASSATGRGEQYF.

The J gene is TRBJ2-2, the V gene TRBV5-8, with a tentative D call TRBD1 (5 bases). Germline V gene data show CDR1 as SGHTS and CDR2 as YDEGEE. There are 15 residues in the CDR3. Trimming shortened V by 5 bases and J by 4 bases, and 15 bases separated the two germline ends. CDR3 sequence: CASSFQGPSTGELFF. CDR3 nucleotides: TGTGCCAGCAGTTTCCAGGGCCCATCCACCGGGGAGCTGTTTTTT.

This clonotype was seen many times. This chain links TRBV14 with TRBJ2-4; no definite D call. Trimming stripped 3 bases from V and 4 bases from J, with 7 bases between. In germline, CDR1 is SGHDN, CDR2 FVKESK. The CDR3 has 13 amino acids. The CDR3 coding sequence is TGTGCCAGCAGCCAGGCAGGAAAAAACATTCAGTACTTC. Residues: CASSQAGKNIQYF.

The V call is TRBV24-1, the J call TRBJ2-2, with D perhaps matching TRBD2 (5 bases). This CDR3 region has 14 residues. V was trimmed by 4 bases and J by 8 bases, leaving 13 bases between them. Germline V CDR1 and CDR2: KGHDR, SFDVKD. The CDR3 region is CATSDPSSGGELFF. The CDR3 bases are TGTGCCACCAGTGACCCCTCTTCGGGAGGGGAGCTGTTTTTT.

V and J are TRBV7-9 and TRBJ2-2, with D possibly TRBD2 on 7 matching bases. The germline V gene encodes CDR1 SEHNR and CDR2 FQNEAQ (reference sequence). This CDR3 contains 15 residues. Trimming left V 3 bases short and J 3 bases short, with 11 bases between. The CDR3 region is CASSFGGADTGELFF. For the CDR3, the DNA is TGTGCCAGCAGCTTTGGGGGGGCGGACACCGGGGAGCTGTTTTTT.

In regard to this clonotype: As the CDR3 is not closed by the conserved phenylalanine or tryptophan, this likely results from a read error. The chain joins TRBV15 to TRBJ2-7, with no clear D. Germline CDR1 LNHNV, CDR2 YYDKDF (reference sequence). This CDR3 is 12 amino acids long. The V end lost 1 base, the J end lost 6 bases, and 7 bases lay between the germline ends. CDR3 sequence: CATSRVGSEQYL. DNA of the CDR3: TGTGCCACCAGCAGAGTAGGCAGCGAGCAGTACCTC.

J is TRBJ2-7 and V is TRBV12-5; D gene unclear. The CDR3 runs 13 residues. Germline values: CDR1 LGHNT, CDR2 FRNRAP. Deletions cut 7 bases from V and 0 bases from J, with 10 bases between. Written as DNA, the CDR3 is TGTGCTAGTGCCCCCCGGACCTCCTACGAGCAGTACTTC. It codes for CASAPRTSYEQYF.

The rearrangement links TRBV5-1 to TRBJ2-7, with 8 bases fitting TRBD1. Germline-derived CDR1 and CDR2 are SGHRS and YFSETQ. Trimming removed 4 bases from V and 5 bases from J; junction bases left unmatched: 8. The CDR3 totals 14 residues. CDR3 nucleotides: TGCGCCAGCAGCCCCAGGACAGGGAACGACGAGCAGTACTTC. It translates to CASSPRTGNDEQYF.